This T cell receptor (beta chain) was obtained from a study of cytomegalovirus exposure and HLA in healthy donors. Across the whole study: Membership in the Caucasian-associated ancestry cluster was found for 81% of 398 genotyped donors. Overall study findings and caveats: Judged likely to be a sequencing artifact was a cluster of highly shared sequence variants. The authors confirmed in vitro that a few CMV-associated chains were specific for CMV antigens.

The CDR3 consists of 15 residues. The V and J ends lost 6 bases and 6 bases respectively, with 18 bases between them. Germline lookup yields CDR1 LNHDA and CDR2 SQIVND (reference sequence). Note on this clone: Antigen: not known.

Primers: 60 Vbeta forward and 13 Jbeta reverse. Data came from immunoSEQ multiplex PCR; TCRdb stores just in-frame clones and leaves some out. Its table lists 100,000 to 150,000 clones. This TCR was recovered from a young man in good health and CMV-seronegative. The specimen was PBMCs. The V call is TRBV19, the J call TRBJ1-5; D is undetermined. The CDR3 DNA follows: TGTGCCAGTAGCGTAGAGGCCCTGTTTTTTCAGCCCCAGCATTTT. It yields the protein CASSVEALFFQPQHF.